The 20 T cell receptor beta chains below were found in one sample sequenced in a study of CD8 T cells in ankylosing spondylitis. Study-level results: Ankylosing spondylitis blood appeared to carry a characteristic TCR beta motif of several highly homologous variants.

TCRdb used MiXCR to reprocess the 5' RACE reads, holding one entry per CDR3 protein. The repertoire holds 700,000 to 1,000,000 distinct CDR3 sequences, approximately 12% seen once, with around 0.51% in the top ten. These receptors' targets are unknown. The specimen was blood, either unsorted or a sorted T cell fraction (not recorded which). These receptors were obtained from a male donor with ankylosing spondylitis.

This clonotype was recorded many times. The rearrangement links TRBV20-1 to TRBJ2-1; 10 bases agree with TRBD1. The V gene's germline CDR1 is DFQATT and CDR2 SNEGSKA (reference sequence). V was clipped by 5 bases and J by 10 bases; unmatched bases: 11. This CDR3 is 14 amino acids long. In DNA, the CDR3 is TGCAGTGCTGACGGACAGGGGGGGAGGCAGGAGCAGTTCTTC. Its protein product is CSADGQGGRQEQFF.

This chain links TRBV7-2 with TRBJ2-7, with D perhaps assigned TRBD1 or TRBD2 (5 bases each). The CDR3 runs 13 residues. V dropped 6 bases and J dropped 1 base, with 10 bases sitting between them. In germline, CDR1 is SGHTA, CDR2 FQGNSA. The CDR3 DNA reads TGTGCCAGCAGGGGGGTCGGTTCCTACGAGCAGTACTTC. Translating gives CASRGVGSYEQYF.

This clonotype has more than one count but fewer than ten. The rearrangement joins TRBV4-3 to TRBJ1-5; a possible D gene is TRBD1 (5 bases). In germline, CDR1 is LGHNA, CDR2 YSLEER. Trimming took off 6 bases at V and 9 bases at J, with 18 bases between the two ends. The CDR3 extends over 14 amino acids. CDR3 amino acids: CASSDQEGSWPQHF. For the CDR3, the DNA is TGCGCCAGCAGTGACCAGGAGGGGTCTTGGCCCCAGCATTTT.

This clonotype was observed once. The chain is built from TRBV19 and TRBJ2-1, with D possibly being TRBD2 (5 bases). The ends were cut back, 5 bases at V and 12 bases at J, with 14 bases in the middle. Per germline, CDR1 LNHDA and CDR2 SQIVND (reference sequence). This CDR3 contains 12 residues. CDR3 nucleotides: TGTGCCAGTAGTGTGGAGGCTTCGGGGCAGTTCTTC. Residues: CASSVEASGQFF.

The V call is TRBV4-2, the J call TRBJ1-2; no reliable D call. The germline gives CDR1 LGHNA, CDR2 YNFKEQ. V dropped 0 bases and J dropped 2 bases, with 10 bases sitting between them. CDR3 size: 15 residues. This chain's CDR3 is CASSQDPGFNYGYTF. The CDR3 coding sequence is TGTGCCAGCAGCCAAGACCCGGGGTTCAACTATGGCTACACCTTC.

The chain employs TRBV19 and TRBJ1-1, with D maybe TRBD1 (5 bases). Trimming stripped 5 bases from V and 4 bases from J, with 8 bases between. Looked up from germline, CDR1 is LNHDA and CDR2 is SQIVND (reference sequence). The CDR3 has 12 amino acids. In DNA, the CDR3 is TGTGCCAGTAGTCACAGGAGCACTGAAGCTTTCTTT. Translated, it gives CASSHRSTEAFF.

This clonotype was recorded at least ten times. This rearrangement joins TRBV9 to TRBJ2-7; a possible D gene is TRBD1 (6 bases). The CDR3 is 15 residues long. The germline V gene has CDR1 SGDLS and CDR2 YYNGEE. Trimming took 1 base from V and 5 from J, leaving 16 bases between them. The CDR3 region has the DNA TGTGCCAGCAGCGTAACAGGGCTGTCGGCCCACGAGCAGTACTTC. It is translated as CASSVTGLSAHEQYF.

The chain's CDR3 is CASSRNSTGEYQETQYF. The CDR3 DNA reads TGTGCCAGCAGCCGGAACTCCACAGGGGAGTACCAAGAGACCCAGTACTTC. V usage is TRBV21-1 and J usage is TRBJ2-5; the DNA was not compared with TRBD1, the D call given in the table. TRBV21-1 is recorded as a pseudogene. This CDR3 has 17 amino acids.

The sample holds a few counts of this clonotype. The rearrangement uses TRBV5-1 and TRBJ2-5; D possibly uses TRBD1 or TRBD2 (5 bases each). Trimming pared 2 bases from V and 5 bases from J, leaving 13 bases between. This CDR3 has 14 amino acids. Germline lookup yields CDR1 SGHRS and CDR2 YFSETQ. The CDR3 bases are TGCGCCAGCAGCTTCTCAGGGAGACAGGAGACCCAGTACTTC. This translates into CASSFSGRQETQYF. Full variable domain (outside the CDR3, taken from reference TRBV5-1 and TRBJ2-5): KAGVTQTPRYLIKTRGQQVTLSCSPISGHRSVSWYQQTPGQGLQFLFEYFSETQRNKGNFPGRFSGRQFSNSRSEMNVSTLELGDSALYLCASSFSGRQETQYFGPGTRLLVL.

This clonotype appeared a few times. The J gene is TRBJ2-7, the V gene TRBV13; 8 bases match TRBD1. The V segment lost 1 base and the J segment 2 bases; nucleotides outside the gene matches: 7. The germline gives CDR1 PRHDT, CDR2 FYEKMQ (reference sequence). The length of the CDR3 is 16 residues. The CDR3 is CASSLVSDRGTYEQYF. CDR3 bases: TGTGCCAGCAGCTTAGTTAGCGACAGGGGAACCTACGAGCAGTACTTC.

The chain couples TRBV5-1 to TRBJ2-3; 8 bases align to TRBD2. The CDR3 runs to 14 residues. CDR1 and CDR2 from the germline V gene are SGHRS and YFSETQ. After removal of 7 bases from V and 1 base from J, the junction contained 5 bases not matched to a gene. The CDR3 DNA reads as TGCGCCAGCTGCCGGCGGGGGGGCACAGATACGCAGTATTTT. This codes for CASCRRGGTDTQYF. Full variable domain (rest looked up from reference TRBV5-1 and TRBJ2-3): KAGVTQTPRYLIKTRGQQVTLSCSPISGHRSVSWYQQTPGQGLQFLFEYFSETQRNKGNFPGRFSGRQFSNSRSEMNVSTLELGDSALYLCASCRRGGTDTQYFGPGTRLTVL.

The gene calls are TRBV12-3 or TRBV12-4 and TRBJ1-2; TRBD1 matches at 7 bases. The CDR3 contains 12 residues. V dropped 8 bases and J dropped 8; count of bases not matched to a gene: 8. CDR3 DNA sequence: TGTGCCAGCGCTTACAGGGGTAAGGGCTACACCTTC. Translation gives CASAYRGKGYTF.

The rearrangement uses TRBV3-1 and TRBJ1-4, with unresolved D. The CDR3 is 13 residues long. Germline CDR1 is LGHDT and CDR2 is YNNKEL (reference sequence). V was cut by 1 base and J by 7 bases, with 7 bases left in between. The CDR3 bases are TGTGCCAGCAGCCAAGTAAGGGCTGAAAAACTGTTTTTT. This gives the protein CASSQVRAEKLFF.

The chain couples TRBV7-3 to TRBJ2-5; D is possibly TRBD1 or TRBD2 (5 bases each). This CDR3 comprises 18 residues. Trimming removed 7 bases from V and 1 base from J, with 25 bases in between. Looked up from germline, CDR1 is SGHTA and CDR2 is FQGTGA. The CDR3 nucleotides are TGTGCCAGCACCCCTGACCGGGGCTGCGGGCAGCTCCAAGAGACCCAGTACTTC. This gives the protein CASTPDRGCGQLQETQYF.

The CDR3 DNA reads TGTGCCAGCAGCCTCGGACTAGCGGGATTCGGGGAGACCCAGTACTTC. Translated: CASSLGLAGFGETQYF. The rearrangement joins TRBV6-2 or TRBV6-3 to TRBJ2-5, with TRBD2 matching over 12 bases. Losses at the gene ends were 6 bases for V and 5 bases for J; bases not matched to a gene: 10. The CDR3 totals 16 residues. Germline V gene sequence: CDR1 MNHEY, CDR2 SVGEGT.

The V and J genes are TRBV7-2 and TRBJ1-3; D might be TRBD1 (5 bases). Deletions cut 5 bases from V and 8 bases from J, with 13 bases between. Germline CDR1 SGHTA, CDR2 FQGNSA. The CDR3 length is 13 residues. CDR3 in amino acids: CASSLGPSDTIYF. Written as DNA, the CDR3 is TGTGCCAGCAGCCTGGGACCGTCCGACACCATATATTTT.

The rearrangement joins TRBV28 to TRBJ2-3; D is unclear. V shed 9 bases and J shed 5 bases, with 6 bases lying between them. The CDR3 is made up of 10 amino acids. Germline lookup yields CDR1 MDHEN and CDR2 SYDVKM. Here the CDR3 DNA reads TGTGCCAGTACCCGAGATACGCAGTATTTT. It is translated as CASTRDTQYF.

The J gene is TRBJ2-5, the V gene TRBV7-2, with no clear D. The CDR3 length is 13 residues. V lost 3 bases to trimming and J lost 4 bases, with 9 bases between them. CDR1 SGHTA and CDR2 FQGNSA come from the germline V gene. CDR3 loop: CASSFRPGETQYF. CDR3 nucleotide sequence: TGTGCCAGCAGCTTCCGCCCAGGAGAGACCCAGTACTTC. The whole variable domain, filled in from reference TRBV7-2 and TRBJ2-5, reads GAGVSQSPSNKVTEKGKDVELRCDPISGHTALYWYRQSLGQGLEFLIYFQGNSAPDKSGLPSDRFSAERTGGSVSTLTIQRTQQEDSAVYLCASSFRPGETQYFGPGTRLLVL.

The chain has TRBV30 and TRBJ2-1; D possibly corresponds to TRBD1 (5 bases). The CDR3 is made up of 15 amino acids. CDR1 and CDR2 (germline): GTSNPN, SVGIG (reference sequence). V gave up 3 bases and J gave up 10 bases, with 22 bases separating them. The CDR3 spells CAWSPWGRRLGEQFF. The DNA for the CDR3 is TGTGCCTGGAGCCCTTGGGGCAGAAGGTTGGGGGAGCAGTTCTTC.

The gene calls are TRBV6-2 or TRBV6-3 and TRBJ2-3, with 7 bases fitting TRBD1. The CDR3 spans 14 residues. V was clipped by 6 bases and J by 6 bases; unmatched bases: 9. Germline CDR1 MNHEY, CDR2 SVGEGT. CDR3: CASRRTGILDTQYF. The DNA for the CDR3 is TGTGCCAGCAGGCGGACAGGAATCCTCGATACGCAGTATTTT.